This passage covers 3 T cell receptor beta chains from one sample sequenced in a study of blood T cell repertoires in COVID-19. The data were produced by immunoSEQ multiplex PCR, yet TCRdb's version contains in-frame clones alone and is incomplete. Counted here are 150,000 or so clones, around 85% occurring once; the ten biggest clones make up roughly 7.8%. Sequencing was performed on peripheral blood. Source of these receptors: a man aged 55-75 years with acute or convalescent COVID-19.

The chain uses TRBV6-2 or TRBV6-3 and TRBJ2-3; 8 bases are shared with TRBD1. CDR1 is MNHEY, CDR2 SVGEGT, per germline. Germline trimming cut 4 bases from V and 2 bases from J; bases unmatched to any gene: 5. The CDR3 extends over 15 amino acids. The CDR3 DNA sequence: TGTGCCAGCAGTTCCGGGACAGGCACCACAGATACGCAGTATTTT. Its translation: CASSSGTGTTDTQYF.

In DNA, the CDR3 is TGTGCCACCAGCAGAGCCCAGGGGGAAAAACTGTTTTTT. Translation: CATSRAQGEKLFF. The J gene is TRBJ1-4, the V gene TRBV15, with D perhaps matching TRBD1 (6 bases). CDR3 length: 13 amino acids. V lost 1 base, J lost 8 bases, and 8 bases lay in between. Germline CDR1 reads LNHNV; CDR2 reads YYDKDF (reference sequence).

The chain links TRBV19 to TRBJ2-1; 13 positions agree with TRBD2. CDR3 length: 16 amino acids. Germline CDR1 LNHDA, CDR2 SQIVND (reference sequence). Unmatched junction bases numbered 6, after V lost 5 bases and J lost 5 bases. The CDR3 DNA follows: TGTGCCAGTAGTCGTACCGGGACTAGCGGGGACAATGAGCAGTTCTTC. Encoded protein: CASSRTGTSGDNEQFF.